These 27 T cell receptor beta chains originate from one sample sequenced in a study of T-cell reconstitution after alpha-beta-depleted transplantation in children. Using unique molecular identifiers, the investigators prepared the TCRbeta library. One entry per CDR3 protein, called by TCRdb with MiXCR from the PCR reads. The sample yields 250,000 to 300,000 distinct CDR3 sequences, roughly 10% seen once. The sequencing here drew on peripheral blood, taken 180 days after TCRalphabeta/CD19-depleted stem cell transplant. These TCRs come from a male patient aged 2-10 years who had a stem cell transplant for chronic granulomatous disease, so the T cells may come from the graft donor.

This clonotype was counted ten times or more. Here the CDR3 DNA reads TGTGCCAGCAGCTTAGAGTTCGCAGATACGCAGTATTTT. The encoded protein is CASSLEFADTQYF. V gene TRBV11-1 combines with J gene TRBJ2-3; D is undetermined. The CDR3 is made up of 13 amino acids. The V end was cut by 1 base, the J end by 4 bases, with 6 bases between. Per germline, CDR1 SGHAT and CDR2 FQDESV (reference sequence).

This clonotype has a single count. A much more abundant neighbour one base away suggests this may be a read error. CDR3 in DNA: TGCGCCAGCGTAAGGGGGACCGGGGAGCTGTTTTTT. This encodes CASVRGTGELFF. This chain connects TRBV10-2 to TRBJ2-2; a weak D match, TRBD1 (6 bases). Trimming cost V 8 bases and J 5 bases, with 9 bases left between them. Germline CDR1 and CDR2: WSHSY and SAAADI. The CDR3 consists of 12 residues.

This clonotype appeared many times. CDR3 residues: CSARQSSYNSPLHF. The CDR3 DNA follows: TGCAGTGCTAGACAGAGCTCCTATAATTCACCCCTCCACTTT. V is TRBV20-1 and J is TRBJ1-6, with D unclear. The V end lost 2 bases, the J end lost 0 bases, and 5 bases lay between the germline ends. The V gene's germline CDR1 is DFQATT and CDR2 SNEGSKA (reference sequence). The CDR3 has 14 residues.

This clonotype was observed at least ten times. This chain's CDR3 is CASSFQAGVGYNEQFF. The DNA for the CDR3 is TGTGCCAGCAGCTTTCAAGCGGGAGTCGGCTACAATGAGCAGTTCTTC. The chain employs TRBV7-2 and TRBJ2-1, with 8 bases lining up with TRBD2. After removal of 3 bases from V and 3 bases from J, the junction contained 7 bases not matched to a gene. This CDR3 spans 16 amino acids. Germline CDR1 reads SGHTA; CDR2 reads FQGNSA.

Judged by abundance, this clonotype is medium-sized (0.01 to 0.1%). The chain carries TRBV5-1 and TRBJ2-1; 10 nucleotides agree with TRBD2. The junction had 6 bases not matched to a gene; V was cut back by 2 bases and J by 7 bases. The germline CDR1 and CDR2 sequences are SGHRS and YFSETQ. The CDR3 has 15 amino acids. The CDR3 sequence is CASSFRTSGANEQFF. CDR3 DNA: TGCGCCAGCAGCTTCAGGACTAGCGGAGCTAATGAGCAGTTCTTC.

This clonotype showed up many times. The J gene is TRBJ2-7, the V gene TRBV27; D is perhaps TRBD1 (6 bases). The CDR3 runs 15 residues. Trimming left V 5 bases short and J 6 bases short, with 20 bases between. Germline CDR1 and CDR2: MNHEY and SMNVEV (reference sequence). Here the CDR3 DNA reads TGTGCCAGCAGTCATCGGTCCCTACAGGGCTTCGAGCAGTACTTC. Its protein product is CASSHRSLQGFEQYF.

The sample holds many counts of this clonotype. The V and J genes are TRBV7-2 and TRBJ2-5; 8 bases are shared with TRBD2. The CDR3 runs 17 residues. CDR1 and CDR2 from the germline V gene are SGHTA and FQGNSA. V lost 1 base, J lost 4 bases, and 11 bases stayed unmatched. DNA for the CDR3: TGTGCCAGCAGCTTAGTAGTAAGGACTAGCCTAGGAGAGACCCAGTACTTC. As protein: CASSLVVRTSLGETQYF.

Comments on this clonotype: This clone may be a read error of a much larger clone one base away. This chain uses TRBV28 with TRBJ2-4; weak D call: TRBD1 (5 bases). Germline CDR1 reads MDHEN; CDR2 reads SYDVKM. This CDR3 is built from 16 residues. Trimming pared 5 bases from V and 11 bases from J, leaving 25 bases between. The CDR3 sequence: CASSPPHQGTVTVQYF. In nucleotides, the CDR3 is TGTGCCAGCAGTCCCCCCCACCAGGGCACTGTGACGGTTCAGTACTTC.

This clonotype was observed at least ten times. This rearrangement joins TRBV5-1 to TRBJ2-1; D gene ambiguous. CDR1 is SGHRS and CDR2 is YFSETQ in the germline V gene. Trimming shortened V by 4 bases and J by 6 bases, and 26 bases separated the two germline ends. This CDR3 has 18 amino acids. CDR3 protein: CASSRTGYRESKGNEQFF. In DNA form, the CDR3 reads TGCGCCAGCAGCCGGACCGGCTACCGCGAGTCAAAAGGCAATGAGCAGTTCTTC.

This clonotype was recorded at least ten times. This chain connects TRBV2 to TRBJ2-5; tentatively, D is TRBD1 or TRBD2 (5 bases each). The CDR3 is 12 residues long. Germline V gives CDR1 SNHLY, CDR2 FYNNEI. Trimming removed 7 bases at V and 5 bases at J, with 11 bases between. Written as DNA, the CDR3 is TGTGCCAGCATGGTCAGGGAGGAGACCCAGTACTTC. This translates into CASMVREETQYF.

This clonotype was detected ten times or more. The chain carries TRBV6-1 and TRBJ1-2; D unresolved. The CDR3 runs to 15 residues. In germline, CDR1 is MNHNS, CDR2 SASEGT. V lost 7 bases, J lost 7 bases, and 22 bases lay in between. This chain's CDR3 is CASTPVHRGKSGYTF. The CDR3 region has the DNA TGTGCCAGCACTCCCGTCCATCGTGGGAAAAGTGGCTACACCTTC.

This clonotype was detected many times. V and J are TRBV12-3 or TRBV12-4 and TRBJ1-1; D is uncertain. Trimming shortened V by 10 bases and J by 2 bases, and 8 bases separated the two germline ends. The CDR3 sequence is 11 residues long. The CDR3 reads CATDSNTEAFF. Written as DNA, the CDR3 is TGTGCCACAGATTCAAACACTGAAGCTTTCTTT.

Comments on this clonotype: This may stem from a read error, because a much larger clone lies one nucleotide away. The V call is TRBV6-4, the J call TRBJ2-3; a weak D match, TRBD1 (6 bases). Germline V CDR1 and CDR2: MRHNA, SNTAGT. This CDR3 contains 15 residues. V shed 3 bases and J shed 0 bases, with 10 bases lying between them. The CDR3 is CASSENGTSTDTQYF. The DNA of the CDR3 is TGTGCCAGCAGTGAAAACGGGACAAGCACAGATACGCAGTATTTT.

This clonotype showed up many times. The chain recombines TRBV20-1 with TRBJ2-5; TRBD1 matches 9 bases. V lost 2 bases and J lost 3; bases outside the gene matches: 4. Germline CDR1 DFQATT, CDR2 SNEGSKA (reference sequence). The CDR3 loop spans 14 amino acids. CDR3 nucleotide sequence: TGCAGTGCTAGAAGGGACAGGGCAAAAGAGACCCAGTACTTC. Amino acids: CSARRDRAKETQYF.

In this sample, this clonotype turned up a few times. The rearrangement uses TRBV4-3 and TRBJ2-7, with 7 bases fitting TRBD1. The CDR3 is 15 residues long. From germline, CDR1 is LGHNA and CDR2 YSLEER. V shed 2 bases, J shed 3 bases, and the junction held 7 bases outside the gene matches. The DNA for the CDR3 is TGCGCCAGCAGCCAATCGACAGGGAGCGGCTACGAGCAGTACTTC. Translated: CASSQSTGSGYEQYF.

This clonotype was recorded at least ten times. The rearrangement joins TRBV6-5 to TRBJ1-4; a possible D gene is TRBD1 (5 bases). Germline CDR1 MNHEY, CDR2 SVGAGI. Trimming took off 4 bases at V and 0 bases at J, with 15 bases between the two ends. The length of the CDR3 is 17 residues. The CDR3 spells CASSSPRRGATNEKLFF. DNA of the CDR3: TGTGCCAGCAGTTCTCCTAGGAGGGGCGCAACTAATGAAAAACTGTTTTTT.

This clonotype was observed at least ten times. The V and J genes are TRBV4-2 and TRBJ1-4; no reliable D call. The CDR3 contains 15 residues. The germline V gene has CDR1 LGHNA and CDR2 YNFKEQ. V was trimmed by 4 bases and J by 5 bases, leaving 14 bases between them. The CDR3 bases are TGTGCCAGCAGCCCTAAGACGGGATTGAATGAAAAACTGTTTTTT. Translating gives CASSPKTGLNEKLFF.

This clonotype was seen a few times. The V call is TRBV7-2, the J call TRBJ2-1, with D possibly being TRBD1 or TRBD2 (5 bases each). CDR1 SGHTA and CDR2 FQGNSA come from the germline V gene. V was shortened by 2 bases and J by 9 bases, with 11 bases between the two germline ends. CDR3 length: 13 amino acids. The CDR3 coding sequence is TGTGCCAGCAGCTTAACCGGGACGACTGAGCAGTTCTTC. Its translation is CASSLTGTTEQFF.

This clonotype was recorded many times. This chain links TRBV29-1 with TRBJ2-5; 7 nucleotides agree with TRBD1. This CDR3 region has 13 residues. The ends lost 0 bases at V and 4 bases at J; junction bases unmatched: 2. Germline CDR1 reads SQVTM; CDR2 reads ANQGSEA. The CDR3 sequence is CSVEESGGETQYF. The CDR3 coding sequence is TGCAGCGTTGAAGAGTCAGGGGGAGAGACCCAGTACTTC.

This chain uses TRBV3-1 with TRBJ2-7; D gene unclear. This CDR3 is built from 12 residues. V lost 1 base, J lost 6 bases, and 7 bases lay in between. Germline V gives CDR1 LGHDT, CDR2 YNNKEL (reference sequence). CDR3 in DNA: TGTGCCAGCAGCCAAGGCCCCCTCGAGCAGTACTTC. Encoded protein: CASSQGPLEQYF.

This clonotype was counted ten times or more. The rearrangement joins TRBV5-1 to TRBJ1-5; D is possibly TRBD1 (6 bases). CDR1 and CDR2 from the germline V gene are SGHRS and YFSETQ. Trimming took 0 bases from V and 6 from J, leaving 19 bases between them. The CDR3 is 17 amino acids. For the CDR3, the DNA is TGCGCCAGCAGCTTGGGCGCCGGGACATCAAGCGGTCAGCCCCAGCATTTT. Translation: CASSLGAGTSSGQPQHF.

In this sample, this clonotype turned up many times. The chain carries TRBV10-2 and TRBJ2-2; weak D call: TRBD1 (6 bases). Germline values: CDR1 WSHSY, CDR2 SAAADI. The CDR3 loop spans 15 amino acids. The ends were cut back, 2 bases at V and 5 bases at J, with 12 bases in the middle. Here the CDR3 reads CASSEMGARTGELFF. In DNA, the CDR3 is TGCGCCAGCAGTGAGATGGGGGCGAGAACCGGGGAGCTGTTTTTT.

This clonotype was detected many times. V is TRBV7-8 and J is TRBJ2-7; the D gene is possibly TRBD2 (6 bases). Trimming cost V 6 bases and J 0 bases, with 30 bases left between them. The CDR3 extends over 20 amino acids. Germline CDR1 SGHVS, CDR2 FQNEAQ. CDR3 in amino acids: CASSLTQTGSGRVGSYEQYF. CDR3 DNA sequence: TGTGCCAGCAGTTTAACTCAGACGGGTAGCGGCCGGGTTGGCTCCTACGAGCAGTACTTC.

This clonotype was counted at least ten times. The chain is built from TRBV2 and TRBJ2-5, with unresolved D. V was clipped by 3 bases and J by 4 bases, with 3 bases between them. The germline V gene encodes CDR1 SNHLY and CDR2 FYNNEI. The CDR3 consists of 11 residues. The CDR3 DNA is TGTGCCAGCAGTGATGTAGAGACCCAGTACTTC. Its protein is CASSDVETQYF.

This clonotype was counted at least ten times. This chain uses TRBV12-3 or TRBV12-4 with TRBJ2-1, with unresolved D. The length of the CDR3 is 14 residues. The V end lost 4 bases, the J end lost 0 bases, and 7 bases lay between the germline ends. The CDR3 reads CASSSISSYNEQFF. The CDR3 DNA reads TGTGCCAGCAGTTCCATAAGCTCCTACAATGAGCAGTTCTTC.

This clonotype was seen at least ten times. Compared with germline, one end of the junction differs, possibly owing to a read error. The chain is built from TRBV7-7 and TRBJ2-1, with 11 bases matching TRBD2. The germline CDR1 and CDR2 sequences are SSHAT and FNYEAQ (reference sequence). The CDR3 length is 15 residues. This chain's CDR3 is CASSLAGGGGNEQFF. For the CDR3, the DNA is TGTGCCAGCAGCCTAGCGGGAGGAGGGGGCAATGAGCAGTTCTTC.

This clonotype was seen many times. The rearrangement uses TRBV4-3 and TRBJ2-2, with a weak D call TRBD2 (5 bases). Trimming pared 4 bases from V and 7 bases from J, leaving 22 bases between. This CDR3 comprises 17 residues. CDR1 is LGHNA and CDR2 is YSLEER in the germline V gene. The CDR3 sequence: CASSLHEGGSRGGELFF. CDR3 bases: TGCGCCAGCAGCCTCCACGAAGGAGGCTCTCGTGGCGGGGAGCTGTTTTTT.